The count of the clone carrying this T cell receptor (beta chain) is one. Profiled with immunoSEQ multiplex PCR; TCRdb holds only in-frame clones, not every one. This sample carries approximately 70,000 clones, 60% to 80% of them seen once, and the ten largest clones take more than 1.5%. Germline CDR1 SGHVS, CDR2 FQNEAQ. V lost 4 bases and J lost 4, with 13 bases in between. The CDR3 consists of 14 residues. With baseline, cycle 4 day 1, and cycle 7 day 1 as timepoints, blood was sampled. This sample is part of a study of OX40 agonist ivuxolimab in advanced cancers. V gene TRBV7-8 combines with J gene TRBJ1-1, with D possibly being TRBD1 (5 bases). The clonotype originates from an adult with an advanced solid tumor such as melanoma, head and neck, liver or kidney cancer. Specimen: CD4+ or CD8+ T cells sorted from blood, collected in a trial of the OX40 agonist ivuxolimab. In nucleotides, the CDR3 is TGTGCCAGCAGCTCCCGGATTGGGGGCACTGAAGCTTTCTTT. Translating gives CASSSRIGGTEAFF.